This T cell receptor beta chain was documented in a study of T cells in localized non-small cell lung cancer (dated by TCRdb to the early 2020s). For context, the study as a whole: T cell repertoires of about 230 early-stage NSCLC patients were analyzed, with tumors being compared against uninvolved tumor-adjacent lungs. Of the NSCLC patients, 129 were male and around 99 were female, and the mean age was approximately 66 years. The cohort comprised 236 treatment-naïve NSCLC patients with resected, localized lung tumors. Overall results and qualifications from the work: Since the design was exploratory, TCR variables were selected using unadjusted p-values with no false-discovery rate correction. Because multi-region tumor sequencing was not done, intratumor heterogeneity could not be ruled out. Uninvolved tumor-adjacent lung showed the highest T cell clonality, higher than tumor, which suggests more focused antigenic responses in the uninvolved tumor-adjacent lung. Longer overall survival was associated with higher blood T cell density, whereas shorter survival was associated with higher adjacent-lung clonality. Of the top 100 tumor clones, a median of roughly 57 were detected in paired uninvolved adjacent lung; 28 were also among that lung's top 100.

TCR beta CDR3 regions were sequenced from DNA using the immunoSEQ Assay. The authors' analysis ran thus. To compute T cell density, TCR beta template counts were normalized to usable DNA, which was estimated by amplifying housekeeping genes. Using the preseqR package, richness was estimated by extrapolating to 120,000 templates for tissue samples and 400,000 templates for PBMC samples. Clonality was taken to be one minus Pielou's evenness. Tissue-enriched TCRs were identified through differential abundance testing performed on productive amino-acid clonotypes, with a minimum total count of 5 and an alpha of 0.1. Repertoire overlap between compartments was quantified with the Jaccard Index and Morisita Overlap Index. GLIPH clustered TCR beta CDR3s with public tetramer-defined viral CDR3s; viral motifs required at least three viral sequences plus V-gene enrichment. TCRdb re-hosts the immuneACCESS table, in-frame sequences only. Its copies lack some clones; in the studies checked, an unresolved V gene accounts for under half of them, and the cause for the rest is not known. From that table come the V and J calls and clone size; the DNA was used to work out D and trimming. The sample contains over 70,000 clones, more than 75% of them found a single time. Of the sample, about 4% is held by the ten largest clones.

At diagnosis, tumor, uninvolved tumor-adjacent lung and peripheral blood were collected and then preserved as a mix of FFPE and fresh-frozen material. Blood samples were analyzed as peripheral blood mononuclear cells for TCR repertoire profiling. Remarks on this clone: What antigen it recognizes has not been identified. Within one base of it there is no much larger clone, and no base qualities were kept.

Sequenced material: PBMCs, taken before any cancer treatment. This sequence was found in a woman aged 40-69 years with stage II squamous cell lung carcinoma.

The sequence in DNA is TGTGCCAGTAGGTCGGGGCAGATCTATGGCTACACCTTC. This encodes CASRSGQIYGYTF. The chain is made from TRBV19 and TRBJ1-2; the best D guess is TRBD1, with 5 bases matching. Its CDR3 holds 13 amino acids, cysteine through phenylalanine. Left in the record is the CDR3 DNA by itself, 39 bases read in frame from the first base. Taken from the germline V gene (reference sequence), the CDR1 and CDR2 loops are LNHDA and SQIVND. Trimming takes 6 bases from V and 4 bases from J, and the germline ends sit 12 bases apart.